This TCR beta chain was sequenced for a study of blood T cell repertoires in COVID-19. Study context: The United States, Italy and Spain were the sources of the acute and convalescent COVID-19 samples. PBMCs, B-cell-depleted T cells, or T cells provided the cDNA or gDNA that made up the material.

Losses at the gene ends were 2 bases for V and 0 bases for J; bases not matched to a gene: 4. Germline CDR1 reads SGHVS; CDR2 reads FQNEAQ. CDR3 length: 17 amino acids. As originally analysed: Amplification of reference gene primers provided the estimated nucleated cell counts. Measured with immunoSEQ multiplex PCR; TCRdb has only the in-frame clones, and not every one. The DNA gave D and trimming, while V, J and clone size come from that table. The sample lists 70,000 to 85,000 clones; almost 85% were seen once. The TCR sequence derives from a man aged 55 to 70 with acute or convalescent COVID-19. The sample was peripheral blood. The genes are TRBV7-8 and TRBJ2-2, with TRBD2 matching over 9 bases. The CDR3 sequence is CASSLIGGGANTGELFF. CDR3 DNA: TGTGCCAGCAGCTTAATTGGCGGGGGGGCGAACACCGGGGAGCTGTTTTTT.